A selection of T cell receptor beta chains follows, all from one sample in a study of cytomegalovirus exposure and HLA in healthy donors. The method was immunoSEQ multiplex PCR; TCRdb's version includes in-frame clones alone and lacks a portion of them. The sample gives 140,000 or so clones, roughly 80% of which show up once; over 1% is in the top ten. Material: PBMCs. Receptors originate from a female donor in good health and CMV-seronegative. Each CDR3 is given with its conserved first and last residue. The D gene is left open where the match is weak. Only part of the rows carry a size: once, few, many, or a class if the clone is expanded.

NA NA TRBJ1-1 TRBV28 CASGGPVPNTEAFF TGTGCCAGCGGGGGCCCCGTTCCGAACACTGAAGCTTTCTTT
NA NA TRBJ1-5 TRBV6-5 CASSRQGAGNQPQHF TGTGCCAGCAGTAGACAAGGGGCGGGCAATCAGCCCCAGCATTTT
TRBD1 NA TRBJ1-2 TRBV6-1 CASSGWTGGDYGYTF TGTGCCAGCAGTGGTTGGACAGGGGGCGACTATGGCTACACCTTC
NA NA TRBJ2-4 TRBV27 CASSSRQVGASKNIQYF TGTGCCAGCAGCTCCCGACAGGTGGGGGCGAGCAAAAACATTCAGTACTTC
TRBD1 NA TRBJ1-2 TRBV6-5 CASRPTGQLFYGYTF TGTGCCAGCAGACCAACGGGACAGCTCTTCTATGGCTACACCTTC
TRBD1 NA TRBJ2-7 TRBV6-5 CASRAGQGGYEQYF TGTGCCAGCAGAGCGGGACAGGGGGGTTACGAGCAGTACTTC
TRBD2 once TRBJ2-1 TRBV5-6 CASSLVLTSGRIRDGQFF TGTGCCAGCAGCTTGGTGTTAACTAGCGGGAGAATACGGGATGGGCAGTTCTTC
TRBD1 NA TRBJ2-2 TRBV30 CAWSRTGIGGELFF TGTGCCTGGAGTCGGACAGGGATTGGCGGGGAGCTGTTTTTT
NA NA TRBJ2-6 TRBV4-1 CASSQLEPTYSGANVLTF TGCGCCAGCAGCCAATTGGAGCCGACCTATTCTGGGGCCAACGTCCTGACTTTC
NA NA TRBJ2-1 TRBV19 CASSTDSQNEQFF TGTGCCAGTAGTACGGACAGCCAGAATGAGCAGTTCTTC
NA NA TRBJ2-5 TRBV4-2 CASSQGPSSQETQYF TGTGCCAGCAGCCAAGGGCCTAGCTCGCAAGAGACCCAGTACTTC
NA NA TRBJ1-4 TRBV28 CASSFGSTGSEKLFF TGTGCCAGCAGTTTTGGTAGTACAGGGAGTGAAAAACTGTTTTTT
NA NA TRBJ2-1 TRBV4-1 CASSPHMTDSSYNEQFF TGCGCCAGCAGCCCTCACATGACAGACAGCTCCTACAATGAGCAGTTCTTC
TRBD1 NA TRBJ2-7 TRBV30 CASTGGPPYEQYF TGTGCCTCGACAGGGGGCCCTCCCTACGAGCAGTACTTC
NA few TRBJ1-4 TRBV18 CASSPRGTNEKLFF TGTGCCAGCTCACCCCGAGGGACTAATGAAAAACTGTTTTTT
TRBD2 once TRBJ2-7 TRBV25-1 CASSEYGTSGHGGEQYF TGTGCCAGCAGTGAATATGGGACTAGCGGTCATGGGGGCGAGCAGTACTTC
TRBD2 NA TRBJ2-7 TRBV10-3 CAISPREGGKQYF TGTGCCATCAGCCCTCGGGAGGGGGGAAAACAGTACTTC
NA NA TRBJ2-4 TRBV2 CASSPGTKNIQYF TGTGCCAGCAGTCCAGGGACCAAAAACATTCAGTACTTC
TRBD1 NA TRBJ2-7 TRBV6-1 CASSDTGTGYEQYF TGTGCCAGCAGTGATACCGGGACAGGGTACGAGCAGTACTTC
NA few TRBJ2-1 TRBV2 CASSLNSVSSYNEQFF TGTGCCAGCTCCTTAAACTCGGTGAGCTCCTACAATGAGCAGTTCTTC
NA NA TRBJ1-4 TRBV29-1 CSVVGAPSIGEKLFF TGCAGCGTTGTTGGGGCCCCTAGTATAGGGGAAAAACTGTTTTTT
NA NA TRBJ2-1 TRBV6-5 CASSYSGRGGEQFF TGTGCCAGCAGTTACTCAGGGAGGGGGGGTGAGCAGTTCTTC
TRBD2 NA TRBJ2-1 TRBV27 CASSATAGEAYNEQFF TGTGCCAGCAGTGCCACCGCGGGGGAGGCGTACAATGAGCAGTTCTTC
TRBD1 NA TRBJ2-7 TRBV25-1 CASSRTGFSEQYF TGTGCCAGCTCCAGGACAGGGTTTAGCGAGCAGTACTTC
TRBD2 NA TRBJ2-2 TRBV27 CASSFIGTSGRKKGVGELFF TGTGCCAGCAGTTTTATAGGGACTAGCGGGAGAAAGAAGGGAGTCGGGGAGCTGTTTTTT
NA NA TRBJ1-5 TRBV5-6 CASSLAGSNQPQHF TGTGCCAGCAGCTTGGCGGGGAGTAATCAGCCCCAGCATTTT
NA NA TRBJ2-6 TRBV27 CASSLSRLSGANVLTF TGTGCCAGCAGTTTATCTCGACTCTCTGGGGCCAACGTCCTGACTTTC
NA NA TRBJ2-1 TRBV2 CASSGERTLHNEQFF TGTGCCAGCAGTGGGGAGCGTACCCTTCACAATGAGCAGTTCTTC
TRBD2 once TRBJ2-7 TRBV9 CASSVEGSGSTYEQYF TGTGCCAGCAGCGTAGAAGGTAGCGGGTCTACCTACGAGCAGTACTTC
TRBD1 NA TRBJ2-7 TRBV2 CASSVGRGPYEQYF TGTGCCAGCAGTGTCGGCAGGGGGCCCTACGAGCAGTACTTC
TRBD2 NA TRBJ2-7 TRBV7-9 CASSLGGRSSGAYEQYF TGTGCCAGCAGCTTAGGTGGGAGGTCTAGCGGAGCCTACGAGCAGTACTTC
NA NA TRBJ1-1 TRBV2 CASSERGLVGEAFF TGTGCCAGCAGTGAAAGGGGTCTGGTTGGGGAAGCTTTCTTT
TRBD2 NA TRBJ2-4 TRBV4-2 CASSQGFRTSGLAKNIQYF TGTGCCAGCAGCCAAGGTTTTAGGACTAGCGGGTTAGCCAAAAACATTCAGTACTTC
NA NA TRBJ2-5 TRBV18 CASSRLGGETQYF TGTGCCAGCTCACGTTTGGGGGGTGAGACCCAGTACTTC
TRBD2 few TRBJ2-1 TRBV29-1 CSPRVGASGRDEQFF TGCAGCCCGAGGGTCGGGGCTAGCGGGAGAGATGAGCAGTTCTTC
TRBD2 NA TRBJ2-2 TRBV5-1 CASSLAEAGVTGELFF TGCGCCAGCAGCTTGGCCGAGGCGGGAGTTACCGGGGAGCTGTTTTTT
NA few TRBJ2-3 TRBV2 CASSLDYPDTQYF TGTGCCAGCAGTCTTGACTACCCAGATACGCAGTATTTT
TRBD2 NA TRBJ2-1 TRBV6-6 CASSSSGSTNEQFF TGTGCCAGCAGTTCTAGCGGGAGTACCAATGAGCAGTTCTTC
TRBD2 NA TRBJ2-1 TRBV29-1 CSVQTIAGSRQNEQFF TGCAGCGTTCAGACCATAGCGGGAAGCCGACAGAATGAGCAGTTCTTC
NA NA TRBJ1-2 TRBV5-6 CASSLGTGLANYGYTF TGTGCCAGCAGCTTGGGAACAGGGCTAGCTAACTATGGCTACACCTTC
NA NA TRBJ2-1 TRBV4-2 CASSPQLLGQNYNEQFF TGTGCCAGCAGCCCCCAATTGTTAGGACAGAACTACAATGAGCAGTTCTTC
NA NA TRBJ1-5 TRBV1 CTSSQFRQGNQPQHF TGCACCAGCAGCCAATTCCGACAAGGCAATCAGCCCCAGCATTTT
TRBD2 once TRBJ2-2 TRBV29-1 CSVEGRSLAGAGELFF TGCAGCGTTGAAGGAAGGAGTCTAGCGGGAGCCGGGGAGCTGTTTTTT
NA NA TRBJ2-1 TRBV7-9 CASSLDYRDRFF TGTGCCAGCAGCCTGGACTACCGCGATAGGTTCTTC
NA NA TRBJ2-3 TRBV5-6 CASSLWVGGPDTQYF TGTGCCAGCAGCTTGTGGGTGGGAGGTCCGGATACGCAGTATTTT
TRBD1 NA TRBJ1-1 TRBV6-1 CASSRDRDTEAFF TGTGCCAGCAGCCGGGACAGGGACACTGAAGCTTTCTTT
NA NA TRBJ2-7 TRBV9 CASSVDSHPSGEQYF TGTGCCAGCAGCGTCGACAGTCACCCTTCCGGCGAGCAGTACTTC
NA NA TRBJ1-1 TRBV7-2 CASSPTGFAEAFF TGTGCCAGCAGCCCCACGGGGTTCGCTGAAGCTTTCTTT
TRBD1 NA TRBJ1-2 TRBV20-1 CSARTGHGYTF TGCAGTGCAAGGACAGGACATGGCTACACCTTC
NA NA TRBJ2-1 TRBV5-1 CASSSTTTSYNEQFF TGCGCCAGCAGCTCGACTACTACCTCCTACAATGAGCAGTTCTTC
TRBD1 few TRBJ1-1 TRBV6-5 CASSYGTGRNTEAFF TGTGCCAGCAGTTACGGGACAGGGCGGAACACTGAAGCTTTCTTT
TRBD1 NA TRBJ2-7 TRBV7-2 CASSRQTGTYEQYF TGTGCCAGCAGCCGACAGACAGGGACCTACGAGCAGTACTTC
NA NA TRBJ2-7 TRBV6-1 CASRTTSTLGYEQYF TGTGCCAGCAGAACTACTAGTACCCTCGGCTACGAGCAGTACTTC